What follows are 5 T cell receptor beta chains derived from one specimen sequenced in a study of cytomegalovirus exposure and HLA in healthy donors. Assay used: immunoSEQ multiplex PCR; TCRdb lists only in-frame clones, some missing. The sample comprises over 150,000 clones, around 82% of which are singletons, and around 2.8% rests with the top ten. The sample was PBMCs. Source of these receptors: a woman aged 18-29 years in good health and CMV-seropositive.

This CDR3 is CASSPGKWASNSPLHF. DNA of the CDR3: TGCGCCAGCAGCCCGGGGAAGTGGGCAAGTAATTCACCCCTCCACTTT. V usage is TRBV5-1 and J usage is TRBJ1-6; D is unresolved. Germline V gene sequence: CDR1 SGHRS, CDR2 YFSETQ. Deletions cut 4 bases from V and 6 bases from J, with 17 bases between. This CDR3 has 16 amino acids.

The rearrangement joins TRBV28 to TRBJ2-7; TRBD2 matches at 8 bases. The V gene end was trimmed by 4 bases and the J gene end by 4 bases; junction bases not matched to a gene: 3. Germline V gives CDR1 MDHEN, CDR2 SYDVKM. The CDR3 has 13 amino acids. CDR3 in amino acids: CASSSGGRYEQYF. CDR3 DNA sequence: TGTGCCAGCAGTTCGGGGGGGCGGTACGAGCAGTACTTC.

The V call is TRBV6-1, the J call TRBJ2-7; D gene unclear. The CDR3 length is 15 residues. Trimming removed 3 bases at V and 0 bases at J, with 12 bases between. Germline V gene data show CDR1 as MNHNS and CDR2 as SASEGT. CDR3 amino acids: CASSDRVQASYEQYF. The CDR3 bases are TGTGCCAGCAGTGATCGGGTGCAAGCCTCCTACGAGCAGTACTTC.

The V call is TRBV5-1, the J call TRBJ1-2; 7 nucleotides align to TRBD1. V was clipped by 4 bases and J by 3 bases; unmatched bases: 3. The CDR3 is made up of 13 amino acids. Germline CDR1 reads SGHRS; CDR2 reads YFSETQ. Here the CDR3 reads CASSVQGDYGYTF. CDR3 nucleotide sequence: TGCGCCAGCAGCGTTCAGGGGGACTATGGCTACACCTTC. Full variable domain (outside the CDR3, taken from reference TRBV5-1 and TRBJ1-2): KAGVTQTPRYLIKTRGQQVTLSCSPISGHRSVSWYQQTPGQGLQFLFEYFSETQRNKGNFPGRFSGRQFSNSRSEMNVSTLELGDSALYLCASSVQGDYGYTFGSGTRLTVV.

The rearrangement uses TRBV2 and TRBJ2-5, with D possibly TRBD2 on 5 matching bases. CDR1 and CDR2 (germline): SNHLY, FYNNEI. V was clipped by 2 bases and J by 5 bases, with 15 bases between them. The length of the CDR3 is 15 residues. As DNA, the CDR3 is TGTGCCAGCAGTGAATGGCTTCGAGGGTGGGAGACCCAGTACTTC. It yields the protein CASSEWLRGWETQYF.